A single sample gave rise to the 2 T cell receptor beta chains below, sequenced in a study of shared clonotypes between healthy human individuals. TCRdb keeps only in-frame clones here, not all; method: immunoSEQ multiplex PCR. Among nearly 1,000,000 clones listed, approximately 80% were seen once. The sample comprised memory CD4+ T cells sorted from blood. Described subset: CD45RA-negative fraction. The origin of the receptors is a man aged 18 to 29 in good health.

This clone was seen more than once but under ten times. The chain has TRBV7-3 and TRBJ2-1; 11 bases agree with TRBD2. With V trimmed by 5 bases and J by 7 bases, 4 bases remained unmatched. Looked up from germline, CDR1 is SGHTA and CDR2 is FQGTGA. This CDR3 spans 14 amino acids. The CDR3 here is CASSPGLAVNEQFF. In nucleotides, the CDR3 is TGTGCCAGCAGCCCGGGACTAGCGGTGAATGAGCAGTTCTTC.

The genes are TRBV10-3 and TRBJ2-3, with 8 bases aligning to TRBD2. This CDR3 spans 15 amino acids. CDR1 is ENHRY and CDR2 is SYGVKD in the germline V gene. J gave up 2 bases and V 6 bases, and 7 bases lay outside the gene matches. The CDR3 loop reads CAISPGLGFTDTQYF. Written as DNA, the CDR3 is TGTGCCATCAGCCCGGGACTAGGTTTCACAGATACGCAGTATTTT.